The 26 T cell receptor beta chains below were found in one sample sequenced in a study of T cells expressing NK-cell markers. TCRdb reprocessed the 5' RACE reads and keeps a single row for each CDR3 protein, giving no DNA. The sample table sets out 300,000 to 500,000 distinct CDR3 sequences. The sequencing input was blood T cells: a sorted CD56 or NKG2C T cell subset, CD4+ or CD8+ T cells, or bulk PBMC T cells (not recorded which). The receptors derive from a woman between 50 and 59 years old in good health.

The chain recombines TRBV13 with TRBJ2-7; TCRdb picks TRBD2, but there is no DNA to check that call. Germline V gene data show CDR1 as PRHDT and CDR2 as FYEKMQ (reference sequence). CDR3 length: 15 residues. The CDR3 is CASSPSGRAGYEQYF. The complete variable domain, with remaining parts taken from reference TRBV13 and TRBJ2-7, reads AAGVIQSPRHLIKEKRETATLKCYPIPRHDTVYWYQQGPGQDPQFLISFYEKMQSDKGSIPDRFSAQQFSDYHSELNMSSLELGDSALYFCASSPSGRAGYEQYFGPGTRLTVT.

The rearrangement links TRBV4-1 to TRBJ1-2; TCRdb gives TRBD1 as the D gene, but with no DNA this cannot be confirmed. The CDR3 consists of 15 residues. Germline CDR1 is MGHRA and CDR2 is YSYEKL. This CDR3 is CASSQEDSTNYGYTF.

The chain joins TRBV10-1 to TRBJ1-2; TCRdb calls TRBD1, which cannot be checked without DNA. Germline V lookup: CDR1 WNHNN, CDR2 SYGVQD (reference sequence). This CDR3 has 15 amino acids. This CDR3 reads CASSESWDGSYGYTF.

This chain connects TRBV3-1 to TRBJ1-1. This CDR3 comprises 14 residues. Germline V gives CDR1 LGHDT, CDR2 YNNKEL (reference sequence). CDR3 amino acids: CASSQELFPTEAFF.

The chain employs TRBV20-1 and TRBJ2-3; the D call from TCRdb, TRBD1, cannot be confirmed without DNA. The length of the CDR3 is 14 residues. The germline V gene encodes CDR1 DFQATT and CDR2 SNEGSKA (reference sequence). CDR3 loop: CSARHGQLTDTQYF.

This sequence joins TRBV12-3 or TRBV12-4 and TRBJ1-5. This CDR3 has 14 residues. The CDR3 sequence is CASSLLRWDQPQHF.

The genes are TRBV12-3 or TRBV12-4 and TRBJ2-7; the D call from TCRdb, TRBD1, cannot be confirmed without DNA. The CDR3 is 14 amino acids. The CDR3 spells CASSFRGASYEQYF.

This chain joins TRBV20-1 and TRBJ1-6. The length of the CDR3 is 14 residues. Looked up from germline, CDR1 is DFQATT and CDR2 is SNEGSKA (reference sequence). The chain's CDR3 is CSALRAQENSPLHF.

The chain's CDR3 is CASRKSSGGRNEQFF. This sequence joins TRBV12-3 or TRBV12-4 and TRBJ2-1; absent DNA, TCRdb's TRBD2 call cannot be checked. This CDR3 contains 15 residues.

The gene calls are TRBV5-1 and TRBJ2-1; TCRdb outputs TRBD1, but without DNA this stays unchecked. The CDR3 has 14 amino acids. The V gene's germline CDR1 is SGHRS and CDR2 YFSETQ. The CDR3 region is CASSGTGLYNEQFF.

V usage is TRBV3-1 and J usage is TRBJ1-1. In germline, CDR1 is LGHDT, CDR2 YNNKEL (reference sequence). The CDR3 runs 14 residues. The CDR3 sequence is CASSLAVIDTEAFF.

The chain uses TRBV7-7 and TRBJ2-7; the TCRdb D gene call, TRBD1, has no DNA to confirm it. The CDR3 loop spans 15 amino acids. Germline V gene data show CDR1 as SSHAT and CDR2 as FNYEAQ (reference sequence). The CDR3 loop reads CASSLGTGGIYEQYF.

This chain's CDR3 is CASSRIRGGRANEQFF. The rearrangement uses TRBV11-2 and TRBJ2-1; as DNA is missing, the TRBD2 call by TCRdb cannot be tested. Germline-derived CDR1 and CDR2 are SGHAT and FQNNGV. This CDR3 has 16 amino acids.

The CDR3 protein is CASSLKPSGSRETQYF. V and J are TRBV5-1 and TRBJ2-5; the D call from TCRdb, TRBD2, cannot be confirmed without DNA. The CDR3 consists of 16 residues. Germline CDR1 reads SGHRS; CDR2 reads YFSETQ.

The chain combines TRBV11-2 with TRBJ2-1. CDR1 is SGHAT, CDR2 FQNNGV, per germline. The CDR3 consists of 16 residues. The CDR3 here is CASSFTTGSSYNEQFF.

CDR3 residues: CASRKIGGAYNEQFF. The gene calls are TRBV6-2 or TRBV6-3 and TRBJ2-1. CDR3 length: 15 amino acids. Germline lookup yields CDR1 MNHEY and CDR2 SVGEGT.

This chain links TRBV7-2 with TRBJ1-5. Germline V lookup: CDR1 SGHTA, CDR2 FQGNSA. The CDR3 loop spans 14 amino acids. The CDR3 protein is CASSSSHSNQPQHF.

This rearrangement joins TRBV18 to TRBJ2-2; the D call of TRBD1 rests on TCRdb alone, since no DNA is present to check it. The CDR3 runs 15 residues. Germline values: CDR1 KGHSH, CDR2 LQKENI. CDR3 protein: CASSPLDRDTGELFF.

V and J are TRBV12-3 or TRBV12-4 and TRBJ1-5; TCRdb selects TRBD1, and the lack of DNA leaves this call unchecked. This CDR3 has 16 residues. The CDR3: CASSPGTGLSNQPQHF.

CDR3 residues: CASSSQGTSYDEQFF. The genes are TRBV6-6 and TRBJ2-1; the D gene TCRdb calls, TRBD2, cannot be checked with no DNA. Germline CDR1 reads MNHNY; CDR2 reads SVGAGI (reference sequence). CDR3 length: 15 residues.

The V gene is TRBV7-9, the J gene TRBJ2-5; there is no DNA to check the TCRdb D call of TRBD2. The CDR3 sequence is 14 residues long. CDR1 is SEHNR and CDR2 is FQNEAQ in the germline V gene (reference sequence). Here the CDR3 reads CASLGDVGLGAQYF.

The chain combines TRBV29-1 with TRBJ2-5; with no DNA, the TCRdb D assignment of TRBD2 cannot be verified. Germline lookup yields CDR1 SQVTM and CDR2 ANQGSEA. This CDR3 is 12 amino acids long. The CDR3 is CSADSQSLAQYF.

The rearrangement joins TRBV15 to TRBJ1-2. Per germline, CDR1 LNHNV and CDR2 YYDKDF (reference sequence). The CDR3 is 17 residues long. This CDR3 is CATSRAGGVGASYGYTF.

The chain links TRBV5-1 to TRBJ2-3. This CDR3 is built from 15 residues. Germline V lookup: CDR1 SGHRS, CDR2 YFSETQ. The CDR3 here is CASSLVIVGTDTQYF.

The chain recombines TRBV3-1 with TRBJ2-1; checking the TCRdb D call of TRBD2 is not possible without DNA. This CDR3 region has 15 residues. In germline, CDR1 is LGHDT, CDR2 YNNKEL (reference sequence). The CDR3 here is CASSPKAGIGNEQFF.

The chain couples TRBV29-1 to TRBJ2-2; the TCRdb D gene call, TRBD2, has no DNA to confirm it. The CDR3 extends over 14 amino acids. The germline gives CDR1 SQVTM, CDR2 ANQGSEA. This chain's CDR3 is CSAVSGTNTGELFF.